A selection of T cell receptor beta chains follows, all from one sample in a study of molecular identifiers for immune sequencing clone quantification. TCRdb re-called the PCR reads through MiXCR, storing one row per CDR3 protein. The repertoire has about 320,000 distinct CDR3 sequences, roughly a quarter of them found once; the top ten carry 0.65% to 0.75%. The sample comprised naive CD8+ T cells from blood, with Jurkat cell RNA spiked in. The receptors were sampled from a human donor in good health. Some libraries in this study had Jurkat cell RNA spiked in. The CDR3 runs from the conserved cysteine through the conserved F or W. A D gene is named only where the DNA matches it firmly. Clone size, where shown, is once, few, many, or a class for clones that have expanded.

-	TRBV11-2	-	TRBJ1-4	CASSPAEKLFF	TGTGCCAGCAGCCCCGCGGAAAAACTGTTTTTT
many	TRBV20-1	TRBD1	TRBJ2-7	CSAPGTAYEQYF	TGCAGTGCTCCCGGGACAGCCTACGAGCAGTACTTC
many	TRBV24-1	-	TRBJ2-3	CATREADTQYF	TGTGCCACCAGGGAGGCAGATACGCAGTATTTT
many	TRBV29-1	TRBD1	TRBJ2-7	CSVDWDSRGEQYF	TGCAGCGTTGACTGGGACAGTCGCGGCGAGCAGTACTTC
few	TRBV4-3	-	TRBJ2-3	CASSQEKQGLTDTLYF	TGCGCCAGCAGCCAAGAAAAACAGGGATTAACGGATACGCTGTATTTT
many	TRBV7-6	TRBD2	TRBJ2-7	CASSLTSGLPYEQYF	TGTGCCAGCAGCTTGACTAGCGGGCTTCCCTACGAGCAGTACTTC
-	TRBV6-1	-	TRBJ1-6	CASSGVLQGSYNSPLHF	TGTGCCAGCAGCGGGGTCCTACAGGGCTCCTATAATTCACCCCTCCACTTT
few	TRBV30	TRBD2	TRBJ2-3	CAWTEALAGGLGDTQYF	TGTGCCTGGACCGAGGCCCTTGCGGGGGGCCTGGGAGATACGCAGTATTTT
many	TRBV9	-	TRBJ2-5	CASSVGGPGKETQYF	TGTGCCAGCAGCGTAGGGGGGCCGGGCAAAGAGACCCAGTACTTC
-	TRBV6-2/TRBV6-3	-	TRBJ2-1	CASSYSNVYEQFF	TGTGCCAGCAGTTACTCGAATGTATATGAGCAGTTCTTC
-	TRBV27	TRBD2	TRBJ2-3	CASSTRTSGKAPTDTRYF	TGTGCCAGCAGTACCCGGACTAGCGGGAAGGCCCCCACAGATACGCGGTATTTT
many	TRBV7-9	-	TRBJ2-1	CASSRTREQFF	TGTGCCAGCAGCCGTACCCGTGAGCAGTTCTTC
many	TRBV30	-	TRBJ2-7	CAWSQPGGVAYEQYF	TGTGCCTGGAGCCAGCCTGGAGGCGTAGCCTACGAGCAGTACTTC
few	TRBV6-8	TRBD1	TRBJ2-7	CASSYRQGEVPYEQYF	TGTGCCAGCAGTTACCGGCAGGGGGAAGTACCCTACGAGCAGTACTTC
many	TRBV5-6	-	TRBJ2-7	CASSLALAVASYEQYF	TGTGCCAGCAGCTTGGCCTTGGCAGTGGCTTCCTACGAGCAGTACTTC
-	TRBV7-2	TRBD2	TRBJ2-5	CASNGGGVETQYF	TGTGCCAGCAACGGGGGGGGGGTGGAGACCCAGTACTTC
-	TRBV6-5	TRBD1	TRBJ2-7	CASSYTPTGATYEQYF	TGTGCCAGCAGTTACACACCCACAGGGGCCACCTACGAGCAGTACTTC
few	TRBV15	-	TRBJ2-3	CATSRDVGDTQYF	TGTGCCACCAGCAGAGATGTAGGGGATACGCAGTATTTT